This TCR beta chain was profiled in a study of molecular identifiers for immune sequencing clone quantification. Regarding the study as a whole: Researchers reportedly could pick up spiked Jurkat TCR RNA from one cell mixed into approximately 910,000 naive cells. It was shown that clones above 20 RNA copies held over 99% of effector molecules, but under 1% in naive cells.

Bulk TCR libraries used previously described methods and listed TCR primers. TCRdb re-derived calls from the PCR reads in MiXCR, one entry per CDR3 protein. The sample has 53,000 or so distinct CDR3 sequences, more than 35% seen once. V shed 4 bases and J 4 bases; nucleotides not matched to a gene: 3. Germline CDR1 MNHEY, CDR2 SMNVEV (reference sequence). CDR3 length: 13 residues. Naive CD8 T cells, phenotype CD8+CD4-CCR7+CD45RA+, were sorted. With regard to this clonotype: Its antigen is unknown.

V and J are TRBV27 and TRBJ2-7; the match to TRBD2 covers 8 bases. The source of this sequence is a human donor in good health. Some libraries in this study had Jurkat cell RNA spiked in. Sequences were obtained from naive CD8+ T cells from blood, with Jurkat cell RNA spiked in. The sample's subset: FACS-sorted CD8+CD4-CCR7+CD45RA+ naive T cells. Written as DNA, the CDR3 is TGTGCCAGCAGTTCGGGAGGGCCTTACGAGCAGTACTTC. This codes for CASSSGGPYEQYF.